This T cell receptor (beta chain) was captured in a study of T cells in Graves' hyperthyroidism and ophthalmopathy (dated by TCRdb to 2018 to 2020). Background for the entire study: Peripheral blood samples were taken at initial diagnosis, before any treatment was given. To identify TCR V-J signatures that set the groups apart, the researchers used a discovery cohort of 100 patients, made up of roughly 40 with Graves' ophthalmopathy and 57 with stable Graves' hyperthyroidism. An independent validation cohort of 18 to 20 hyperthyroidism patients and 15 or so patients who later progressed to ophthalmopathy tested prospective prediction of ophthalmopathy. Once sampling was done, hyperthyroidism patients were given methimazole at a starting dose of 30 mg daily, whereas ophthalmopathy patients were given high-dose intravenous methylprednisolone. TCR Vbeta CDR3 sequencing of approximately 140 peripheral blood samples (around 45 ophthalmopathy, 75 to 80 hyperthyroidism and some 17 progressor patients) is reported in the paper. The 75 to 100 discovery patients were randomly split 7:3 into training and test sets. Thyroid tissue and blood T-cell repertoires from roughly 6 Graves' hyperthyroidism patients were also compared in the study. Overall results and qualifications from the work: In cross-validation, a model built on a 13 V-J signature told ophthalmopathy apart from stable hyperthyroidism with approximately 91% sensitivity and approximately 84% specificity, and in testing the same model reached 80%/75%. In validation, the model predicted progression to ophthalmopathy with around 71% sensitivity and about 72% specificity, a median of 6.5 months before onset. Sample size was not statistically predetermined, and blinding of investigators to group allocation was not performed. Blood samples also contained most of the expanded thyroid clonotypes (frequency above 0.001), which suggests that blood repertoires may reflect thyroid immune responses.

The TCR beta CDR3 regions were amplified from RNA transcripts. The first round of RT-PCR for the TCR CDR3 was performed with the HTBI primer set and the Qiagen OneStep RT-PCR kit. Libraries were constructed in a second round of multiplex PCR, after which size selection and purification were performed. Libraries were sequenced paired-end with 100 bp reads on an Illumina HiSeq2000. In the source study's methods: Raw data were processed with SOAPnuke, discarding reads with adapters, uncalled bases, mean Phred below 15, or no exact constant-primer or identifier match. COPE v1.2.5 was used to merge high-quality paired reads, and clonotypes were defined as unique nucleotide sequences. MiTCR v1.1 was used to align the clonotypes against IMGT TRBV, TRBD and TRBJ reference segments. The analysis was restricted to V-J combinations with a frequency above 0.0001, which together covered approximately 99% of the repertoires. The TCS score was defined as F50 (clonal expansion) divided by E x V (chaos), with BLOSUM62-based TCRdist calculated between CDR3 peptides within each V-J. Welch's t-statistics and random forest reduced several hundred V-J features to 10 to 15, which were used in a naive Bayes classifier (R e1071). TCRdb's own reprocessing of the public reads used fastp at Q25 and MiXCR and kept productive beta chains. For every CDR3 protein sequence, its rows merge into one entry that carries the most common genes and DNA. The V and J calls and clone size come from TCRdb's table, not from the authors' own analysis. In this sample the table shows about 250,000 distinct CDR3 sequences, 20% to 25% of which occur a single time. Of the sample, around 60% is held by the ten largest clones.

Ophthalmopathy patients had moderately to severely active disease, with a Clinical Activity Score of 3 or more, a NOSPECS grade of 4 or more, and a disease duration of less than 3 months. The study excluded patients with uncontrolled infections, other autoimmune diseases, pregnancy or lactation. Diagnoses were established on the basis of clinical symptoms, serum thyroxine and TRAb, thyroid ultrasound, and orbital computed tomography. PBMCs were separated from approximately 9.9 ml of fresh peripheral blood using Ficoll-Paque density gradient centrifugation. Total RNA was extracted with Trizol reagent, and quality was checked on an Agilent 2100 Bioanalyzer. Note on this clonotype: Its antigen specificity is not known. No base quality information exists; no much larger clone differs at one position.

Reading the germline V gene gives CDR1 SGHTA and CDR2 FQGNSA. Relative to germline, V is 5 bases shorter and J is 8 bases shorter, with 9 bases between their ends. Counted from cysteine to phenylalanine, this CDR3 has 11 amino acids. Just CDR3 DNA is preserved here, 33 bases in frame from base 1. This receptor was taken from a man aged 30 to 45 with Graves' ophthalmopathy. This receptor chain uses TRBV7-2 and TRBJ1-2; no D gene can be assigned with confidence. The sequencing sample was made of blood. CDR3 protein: CASSLDGGYTF. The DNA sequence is TGTGCCAGCAGCCTGGACGGAGGCTACACCTTC.